The clone carrying this TCR beta chain was seen just once. The sample comes from a study of T cell changes during pregnancy in multiple sclerosis. Libraries were prepared by immunoSEQ multiplex PCR; TCRdb keeps only in-frame clonotypes and omits some of them. The sample lists tens of thousands of clones, over 80% occurring once. This TCR was sampled from a female donor with multiple sclerosis, enrolled in a pregnancy study. Sequences were derived from CD4+ T cells from peripheral blood mononuclear cells, sampled in the third trimester of pregnancy.

This CDR3 reads CASSVYGTGTNEQFF. The CDR3 DNA follows: TGTGCCAGCAGTGTATACGGGACAGGGACCAATGAGCAGTTCTTC. The chain couples TRBV2 to TRBJ2-1; 9 bases map to TRBD1. J gave up 6 bases and V 4 bases, and 7 bases lay outside the gene matches. The CDR3 is 15 residues long. The germline V gene encodes CDR1 SNHLY and CDR2 FYNNEI.